This entry lists 21 T cell receptor beta chains sequenced from one sample in a study of shared clonotypes between healthy human individuals (TCRdb year 2020). Preparation of the library involved the immunoSEQ multiplex PCR assay. The immuneACCESS repertoire file appears here via TCRdb, limited to in-frame rearrangements. These files lack a portion of the clones; in checked studies, under half of the deficit traces to unresolved V genes, and the cause of the others is not known. Within this sample are roughly 2.2 million clones, with approximately 95% of them counted one time only. The ten largest clones represent around 0.4% of the sample. The sequenced material came from naive CD4+ T cells from PBMCs. The sample's cell subset or site label, decoded: CD45RA+ positively selected. These receptors originate from a man younger than 35 in good health. Some clones in this sample may be carry-over from other donors' samples.

The chain employs TRBV2 and TRBJ2-6; D call uncertain. Germline CDR1 SNHLY, CDR2 FYNNEI. The V gene lost 4 bases and the J gene lost 0 bases, with 7 bases spanning the gap. CDR3 length: 15 amino acids. The CDR3 bases are TGTGCCAGCAGTGGGGTTTTCTCTGGGGCCAACGTCCTGACTTTC. The encoded protein is CASSGVFSGANVLTF. The full variable domain, completed using reference TRBV2 and TRBJ2-6, is EPEVTQTPSHQVTQMGQEVILRCVPISNHLYFYWYRQILGQKVEFLVSFYNNEISEKSEIFDDQFSVERPDGSNFTLKIRSTKLEDSAMYFCASSGVFSGANVLTFGAGSRLTVL.

This rearrangement joins TRBV18 to TRBJ2-2, with TRBD1 identical over 7 bases. The germline V gene encodes CDR1 KGHSH and CDR2 LQKENI. Trimming took 3 bases from V and 6 from J; bases not matched to a gene: 10. This CDR3 region has 16 residues. CDR3 in amino acids: CASSPRTPGGAGELFF. CDR3 bases: TGTGCCAGCTCACCCCGTACTCCAGGGGGAGCCGGGGAGCTGTTTTTT.

The chain is built from TRBV28 and TRBJ2-7; unclear D gene. This CDR3 has 12 amino acids. The germline CDR1 and CDR2 sequences are MDHEN and SYDVKM. V shed 2 bases and J shed 9 bases, with 11 bases lying between them. The CDR3 region is CASSLVGSVQYF. The CDR3 DNA follows: TGTGCCAGCAGTTTAGTCGGCAGCGTGCAGTACTTC.

This clone has a single count. The chain uses TRBV7-3 and TRBJ2-2; 13 bases map to TRBD2. CDR3 length: 15 residues. Per germline, CDR1 SGHTA and CDR2 FQGTGA. V gave up 5 bases and J gave up 8 bases; unmatched junction bases: 5. CDR3 bases: TGTGCCAGCAGCCGGACTAGCGGGAGAGAGGGGGAGCTGTTTTTT. This sequence encodes CASSRTSGREGELFF.

This rearrangement joins TRBV5-1 to TRBJ2-3; TRBD2 aligns across 10 bases. The CDR3 totals 15 residues. Germline V CDR1 and CDR2: SGHRS, YFSETQ. The ends lost 4 bases at V and 4 bases at J; junction bases unmatched: 6. This CDR3 is CASSILLAGADTQYF. In nucleotides, the CDR3 is TGCGCCAGCAGCATACTTCTAGCGGGAGCAGATACGCAGTATTTT.

The chain joins TRBV15 to TRBJ1-5; D is unresolved. Germline loops: CDR1 LNHNV, CDR2 YYDKDF (reference sequence). Trimming removed 0 bases from V and 1 base from J, with 7 bases in between. The length of the CDR3 is 15 residues. The CDR3 DNA is TGTGCCACCAGCAGAGACAATCTAAGCAATCAGCCCCAGCATTTT. Protein sequence: CATSRDNLSNQPQHF.

The chain joins TRBV2 to TRBJ2-3, with D maybe TRBD2 (5 bases). Trimming shortened V by 4 bases and J by 1 base, and 9 bases separated the two germline ends. There are 14 residues in the CDR3. The germline V gene has CDR1 SNHLY and CDR2 FYNNEI. As DNA, the CDR3 is TGTGCCAGCAGTGTCCTCGGGGGCACAGATACGCAGTATTTT. Protein sequence: CASSVLGGTDTQYF.

The chain links TRBV5-1 to TRBJ2-2, with D maybe TRBD2 (6 bases). Germline-derived CDR1 and CDR2 are SGHRS and YFSETQ. There are 16 residues in the CDR3. V dropped 9 bases and J dropped 2 bases, with 20 bases sitting between them. Written as DNA, the CDR3 is TGCGCCACCTCCGCGGGATATTTGCGTAACACCGGGGAGCTGTTTTTT. Its translation is CATSAGYLRNTGELFF.

This sequence joins TRBV5-1 and TRBJ1-2; D unresolved. CDR1 is SGHRS and CDR2 is YFSETQ in the germline V gene. CDR3 length: 14 residues. The V end was cut by 1 base, the J end by 0 bases, with 7 bases between. CDR3 sequence (DNA): TGCGCCAGCAGCTTGCGAGAGACTAACTATGGCTACACCTTC. Translated: CASSLRETNYGYTF.

The gene calls are TRBV2 and TRBJ2-1; 8 bases map to TRBD1. The germline V gene has CDR1 SNHLY and CDR2 FYNNEI. Losses at the gene ends were 4 bases for V and 3 bases for J; bases not matched to a gene: 2. CDR3 size: 14 residues. DNA for the CDR3: TGTGCCAGCAGTGGGACAGGGTTCTACAATGAGCAGTTCTTC. It yields the protein CASSGTGFYNEQFF.

The chain couples TRBV2 to TRBJ2-1, with TRBD2 identical over 7 bases. Germline-derived CDR1 and CDR2 are SNHLY and FYNNEI. The CDR3 runs 14 residues. The ends lost 6 bases at V and 2 bases at J; junction bases unmatched: 4. This CDR3 reads CASRPSGAYNEQFF. CDR3 sequence (DNA): TGTGCCAGCAGGCCCAGCGGGGCCTACAATGAGCAGTTCTTC.

The rearrangement uses TRBV19 and TRBJ2-6; D is perhaps TRBD1 (6 bases). This CDR3 has 13 residues. Trimming took 8 bases from V and 7 from J, leaving 12 bases between them. The V gene's germline CDR1 is LNHDA and CDR2 SQIVND (reference sequence). The CDR3 here is CASQGPAANVLTF. In DNA, the CDR3 is TGTGCCAGTCAGGGGCCCGCCGCCAACGTCCTGACTTTC.

This clone has just one count. The V call is TRBV7-9, the J call TRBJ2-7; 8 bases match TRBD1. Germline trimming cut 3 bases from V and 0 bases from J; bases unmatched to any gene: 4. Germline V gene lookup returns CDR1 SEHNR and CDR2 FQNEAQ (reference sequence). CDR3 length equals 15 residues. The chain's CDR3 is CASSFGTGASYEQYF. In nucleotides, the CDR3 is TGTGCCAGCAGCTTTGGGACAGGAGCCTCCTACGAGCAGTACTTC.

The J gene is TRBJ1-5, the V gene TRBV19, with unresolved D. The V and J ends lost 4 bases and 8 bases respectively, with 12 bases between them. The CDR3 sequence is 13 residues long. CDR1 is LNHDA and CDR2 is SQIVND in the germline V gene (reference sequence). CDR3 sequence reads: CASSRSVGEPQHF. In nucleotides, the CDR3 is TGTGCCAGTAGTAGGTCGGTCGGTGAGCCCCAGCATTTT.

The chain joins TRBV28 to TRBJ2-1, with a possible D match to TRBD2 (6 bases). The germline CDR1 and CDR2 sequences are MDHEN and SYDVKM. This CDR3 is 16 amino acids long. V was shortened by 4 bases and J by 3 bases, with 16 bases between the two germline ends. CDR3 in amino acids: CASSSHGTPNYNEQFF. In DNA, the CDR3 is TGTGCCAGCAGTTCCCACGGGACTCCCAACTACAATGAGCAGTTCTTC.

The chain employs TRBV7-9 and TRBJ1-2, with TRBD1 as a possible D gene (5 bases). Trimming pared 5 bases from V and 8 bases from J, leaving 18 bases between. The CDR3 is 14 residues long. Germline V gives CDR1 SEHNR, CDR2 FQNEAQ (reference sequence). This CDR3 reads CASSPRGDPGGYTF. For the CDR3, the DNA is TGTGCCAGCAGCCCGCGGGGGGACCCCGGGGGCTACACCTTC. Based on the CDR3 plus reference TRBV7-9 and TRBJ1-2, the full variable domain is DTGVSQNPRHKITKRGQNVTFRCDPISEHNRLYWYRQTLGQGPEFLTYFQNEAQLEKSRLLSDRFSAERPKGSFSTLEIQRTEQGDSAMYLCASSPRGDPGGYTFGSGTRLTVV.

The chain combines TRBV6-5 with TRBJ1-6; 11 positions match TRBD1. CDR1 is MNHEY and CDR2 is SVGAGI in the germline V gene. The length of the CDR3 is 14 residues. Trimming took 5 bases from V and 10 from J; bases not matched to a gene: 4. The CDR3 bases are TGTGCCAGCAGTACCGGGACAGGGGGATCACCCCTCCACTTT. Translated, it gives CASSTGTGGSPLHF.

The rearrangement uses TRBV28 and TRBJ2-1; TRBD1 matches 9 bases. V trimming: 3 bases; J trimming: 3 bases; junction bases outside the gene matches: 6. The CDR3 totals 16 residues. Germline V lookup: CDR1 MDHEN, CDR2 SYDVKM. In DNA form, the CDR3 reads TGTGCCAGCAGTTTGTCAACAGGGGGCGGCTACAATGAGCAGTTCTTC. Encoded protein: CASSLSTGGGYNEQFF.

The chain recombines TRBV30 with TRBJ2-1, with TRBD2 matching over 10 bases. The germline V gene encodes CDR1 GTSNPN and CDR2 SVGIG (reference sequence). Trimming cost V 2 bases and J 9 bases; bases outside gene matches: 10. The CDR3 is 15 residues long. Here the CDR3 DNA reads TGTGCCTGGAGTAGCGGGAGGGCCATCAAGGTTGAGCAGTTCTTC. Translated: CAWSSGRAIKVEQFF.

V is TRBV5-1 and J is TRBJ2-1; D is possibly TRBD2 (7 bases). This CDR3 is built from 17 residues. Deletions cut 6 bases from V and 5 bases from J, with 24 bases between. Germline values: CDR1 SGHRS, CDR2 YFSETQ. CDR3 DNA: TGCGCCAGCACCCCCCTTCCGTTGGCGGGGGCCAACAATGAGCAGTTCTTC. It specifies CASTPLPLAGANNEQFF.

The rearrangement links TRBV28 to TRBJ2-5; 7 bases align to TRBD2. The CDR3 covers 14 residues. CDR1 and CDR2 from the germline V gene are MDHEN and SYDVKM. V lost 6 bases to trimming and J lost 5 bases; unmatched junction nucleotides: 9. CDR3 DNA: TGTGCCAGCAGCACAGCGGGGATTGGCGAGACCCAGTACTTC. Amino acid sequence: CASSTAGIGETQYF.